The clone carrying this T cell receptor beta chain was detected a few times. Antigen: not known. The entry originates in a study of T cells after yellow fever vaccination. The CDR3 has 15 residues. From germline, CDR1 is MGHDK and CDR2 SYGVNS. V lost 1 base, J lost 4 bases, and 11 bases lay in between. TCRdb reanalysed the 5' RACE reads using MiXCR and keeps one entry per CDR3 protein. The table lists approximately 260,000 distinct CDR3 sequences, about 5.2% of them singletons. Study results and caveats: Across the CD4 and CD8 compartments, a small share of clonotypes was present in both. Most primary-vaccination clones recurred post-booster (approximately 96% CD4, roughly 87% CD8).

This receptor was obtained from a man between 18 and 29 years old who received the YFV17D yellow fever vaccine. The chain has TRBV25-1 and TRBJ2-1; D unclear. The sequences come from CD4+ T cells sorted from PBMCs, collected on the day of the yellow fever booster vaccination. The CDR3 DNA is TGTGCCAGCAGTGAATTTGGGTTAGGGTACAATGAGCAGTTCTTC. Amino acid sequence: CASSEFGLGYNEQFF.